This is a list of T cell receptor beta chains from one sample in a study of T-cell memory formation after mild COVID-19. TCRdb ran MiXCR on the 5' RACE reads and lists one entry per CDR3 protein. The repertoire holds roughly 400,000 distinct CDR3 sequences, with 20% to 30% as singletons. Sequencing used PBMCs or a T cell subset sorted from them (not recorded which). All receptors come from an adult woman who had mild COVID-19 (a few samples of this study predate the infection). Cell type and time point are not known. CDR3s include the opening cysteine and the closing phenylalanine or tryptophan. A D gene is named only where the DNA matches it firmly. For some rows the clone size is stated as once, few or many, or as a class when expanded; others skip it.

TGTGCCAGTAGTCTACGGGTGGTGAACCAAGAGACCCAGTACTTC	CASSLRVVNQETQYF	-	few	TRBV19	TRBJ2-5
TGTGCCAGCAGTTACGGACGGGAGCAGTTCTTC	CASSYGREQFF	-	few	TRBV6-5	TRBJ2-1
TGTGCCAGCAGCGAGGGGCTAGGGCTTCCAGAGACCCAGTACTTC	CASSEGLGLPETQYF	-	-	TRBV2	TRBJ2-5
TGTGCCAGCAGCTCCTCCGGGACAGGCGATTTGAGCTCCTACGAGCAGTACTTC	CASSSSGTGDLSSYEQYF	TRBD1	few	TRBV6-5	TRBJ2-7
TGTGCCAGCAGCCCAACTAGGTCCGGCAATGAGCAGTTCTTC	CASSPTRSGNEQFF	-	-	TRBV7-3	TRBJ2-1
TGTGCCACCAGCGAAGACAGGGAGGCCTGGGAGCAGTACTTC	CATSEDREAWEQYF	-	-	TRBV15	TRBJ2-7
TGCAGTGCTTCAGCTAGCGGGAGAAGATACGAGCAGTACTTC	CSASASGRRYEQYF	TRBD2	few	TRBV20-1	TRBJ2-7
TGTGCCAGCATCCCCGACCGAAGGTCGCAGTTCTTC	CASIPDRRSQFF	-	few	TRBV12-3/TRBV12-4	TRBJ2-1
TGTGCCACCAGTGATTCAAAGGGTCTCCGCCACTATGGCTACACCTTC	CATSDSKGLRHYGYTF	-	many	TRBV24-1	TRBJ1-2
TGTGCCAGCAGCGTAGGCAGCGGGGGGGGGTACAATGAGCAGTTCTTC	CASSVGSGGGYNEQFF	TRBD2	few	TRBV9	TRBJ2-1
TGTGCCAGCAGCTTAACAGCGGGAGTCTACGAGCAGTACTTC	CASSLTAGVYEQYF	TRBD2	few	TRBV7-2	TRBJ2-7
TGTGCCAGCAGCTTAGGGGGGTCAACCAACTACGAGCAGTACTTC	CASSLGGSTNYEQYF	-	-	TRBV7-6	TRBJ2-7
TGTGCCAGCAGTCACAAACAGGGAGGCCATACCGGTTGGAATTCACCCCTCCACTTT	CASSHKQGGHTGWNSPLHF	-	-	TRBV27	TRBJ1-6
TGTGCCATCAGTAACGCCGGGCACACTCGGGGGCAGTTCTTC	CAISNAGHTRGQFF	-	-	TRBV10-3	TRBJ2-1
TGTGCCAGCAGCTGGGGCGCGGGGGCCAACGTCCTGACTTTC	CASSWGAGANVLTF	-	few	TRBV5-4	TRBJ2-6
TGTGCCAGCAGTGAATTTGCGTCAGACTCCTACAATGAGCAGTTCTTC	CASSEFASDSYNEQFF	-	-	TRBV2	TRBJ2-1
TGTGCTAGTTCAGGTGATGCCGGGGAGCTGTTTTTT	CASSGDAGELFF	-	-	TRBV12-5	TRBJ2-2
TGTGCCAGCAGTAACCGGGTAGCGGGAGTTATGAGCAATGAGCAGTTCTTC	CASSNRVAGVMSNEQFF	TRBD2	few	TRBV6-2/TRBV6-3	TRBJ2-1
TGTGCCAGCAGCGTAGATTTGGGGGCTAACTATGGCTACACCTTC	CASSVDLGANYGYTF	-	few	TRBV9	TRBJ1-2
TGTGCCAGCAGCTTAGCCCCGCTTAACACTGAAGCTTTCTTT	CASSLAPLNTEAFF	-	few	TRBV7-8	TRBJ1-1
TGTGCCAGCAGCGGGTGGGGAAGCTCCTACAATGAGCAGTTCTTC	CASSGWGSSYNEQFF	-	-	TRBV5-5	TRBJ2-1
TGTGCCACCAGTGATTCACTGGGGACTGAAGCTTTCTTT	CATSDSLGTEAFF	-	-	TRBV24-1	TRBJ1-1
TGTGCCAGCAAATCAGGGGGCACAGATACGCAGTATTTT	CASKSGGTDTQYF	-	-	TRBV6-6	TRBJ2-3